These 21 T cell receptor beta chains were all obtained from the same sample, sequenced in a study of blood T cell repertoires in COVID-19. Repertoires were generated with immunoSEQ multiplex PCR, while TCRdb's copy carries only in-frame clones and drops some. There are over 85,000 clones in the sample; 85% to 95% occur only once, and roughly 2.3% lies in the top ten. Material: peripheral blood. The source is a human donor with active COVID-19. The donor label of this sample is uncertain.

The J gene is TRBJ1-6, the V gene TRBV6-2 or TRBV6-3, with TRBD1 matching over 8 bases. This CDR3 has 15 amino acids. The V gene end was trimmed by 5 bases and the J gene end by 8 bases; junction bases not matched to a gene: 8. CDR1 is MNHEY, CDR2 SVGEGT, per germline. The CDR3 sequence: CASSDGQGFDSPLHF. DNA of the CDR3: TGTGCCAGCAGTGACGGACAGGGTTTCGATTCACCCCTCCACTTT.

The genes are TRBV11-2 and TRBJ2-5, with TRBD2 as a possible D gene (5 bases). Trimming removed 5 bases from V and 1 base from J, with 14 bases in between. Germline V lookup: CDR1 SGHAT, CDR2 FQNNGV. This CDR3 has 15 amino acids. This CDR3 reads CASSPDLAGQETQYF. Here the CDR3 DNA reads TGTGCCAGCAGCCCGGACCTGGCGGGCCAAGAGACCCAGTACTTC. Drawing the rest from reference TRBV11-2 and TRBJ2-5, the complete variable domain is EAGVAQSPRYKIIEKRQSVAFWCNPISGHATLYWYQQILGQGPKLLIQFQNNGVVDDSQLPKDRFSAERLKGVDSTLKIQPAKLEDSAVYLCASSPDLAGQETQYFGPGTRLLVL.

V and J are TRBV5-1 and TRBJ2-5; 9 nucleotides agree with TRBD2. CDR3 length equals 14 residues. Unmatched junction bases numbered 4, after V lost 4 bases and J lost 3 bases. CDR1 SGHRS and CDR2 YFSETQ come from the germline V gene. CDR3 amino acids: CASSRSGGKETQYF. The CDR3 DNA follows: TGCGCCAGCAGCCGAAGCGGGGGGAAAGAGACCCAGTACTTC. Full variable domain (remainder filled in from reference TRBV5-1 and TRBJ2-5): KAGVTQTPRYLIKTRGQQVTLSCSPISGHRSVSWYQQTPGQGLQFLFEYFSETQRNKGNFPGRFSGRQFSNSRSEMNVSTLELGDSALYLCASSRSGGKETQYFGPGTRLLVL.

J is TRBJ2-2 and V is TRBV10-3; D is perhaps TRBD1 (5 bases). V lost 3 bases to trimming and J lost 8 bases, with 13 bases between them. The CDR3 is 14 amino acids. From germline, CDR1 is ENHRY and CDR2 SYGVKD. This CDR3 reads CAISDPGAGGELFF. The CDR3 DNA sequence: TGTGCCATCAGTGACCCTGGGGCTGGGGGGGAGCTGTTTTTT.

The chain joins TRBV2 to TRBJ2-7; D possibly corresponds to TRBD2 (5 bases). The CDR3 totals 14 residues. Germline-derived CDR1 and CDR2 are SNHLY and FYNNEI. V gave up 2 bases and J gave up 3 bases, with 11 bases separating them. CDR3 residues: CASSETGSHYEQYF. CDR3 DNA: TGTGCCAGCAGTGAAACGGGGTCCCACTACGAGCAGTACTTC.

V is TRBV10-3 and J is TRBJ2-2; 8 bases fit TRBD1. The CDR3 consists of 16 residues. The V gene end was trimmed by 0 bases and the J gene end by 6 bases; junction bases not matched to a gene: 6. From germline, CDR1 is ENHRY and CDR2 SYGVKD. CDR3 region: CAISESDREVPGELFF. The CDR3, as DNA: TGTGCCATCAGTGAGTCGGACAGGGAGGTTCCCGGGGAGCTGTTTTTT.

The rearrangement uses TRBV27 and TRBJ1-2; the match to TRBD1 covers 8 bases. The junction had 11 bases not matched to a gene; V was cut back by 1 base and J by 1 base. From germline, CDR1 is MNHEY and CDR2 SMNVEV (reference sequence). CDR3 size: 18 residues. The CDR3, as DNA: TGTGCCAGCAGTTTATACGCACAGGGGGAGGTTTTTAACTATGGCTACACCTTC. Translated, it gives CASSLYAQGEVFNYGYTF.

This chain uses TRBV7-6 with TRBJ2-7, with 9 bases identical to TRBD2. Germline CDR1 SGHVS, CDR2 FNYEAQ. V was pared by 0 bases and J by 0 bases, with 6 bases of the junction left unmatched. The CDR3 loop spans 17 amino acids. CDR3 protein: CASSLAPSGVSSYEQYF. CDR3 nucleotides: TGTGCCAGCAGCTTAGCGCCTAGCGGGGTTAGCTCCTACGAGCAGTACTTC.

The chain carries TRBV9 and TRBJ1-1; possible D gene TRBD1, 6 bases. This CDR3 region has 14 residues. V was trimmed by 0 bases and J by 4 bases, leaving 10 bases between them. CDR1 SGDLS and CDR2 YYNGEE come from the germline V gene. The CDR3 region has the DNA TGTGCCAGCAGCGTAGTCCCGGACAGCACTGAAGCTTTCTTT. Translated: CASSVVPDSTEAFF. Complete variable domain (other parts from reference TRBV9 and TRBJ1-1): DSGVTQTPKHLITATGQRVTLRCSPRSGDLSVYWYQQSLDQGLQFLIQYYNGEERAKGNILERFSAQQFPDLHSELNLSSLELGDSALYFCASSVVPDSTEAFFGQGTRLTVV.

The rearrangement links TRBV2 to TRBJ2-5, with 12 bases that match TRBD1. This CDR3 contains 20 residues. The J segment lost 1 base and the V segment lost 6 bases, leaving 18 bases of the junction unmatched. CDR1 is SNHLY, CDR2 FYNNEI, per germline. The CDR3 is CASRELGLRGTGGIQETQYF. The DNA of the CDR3 is TGTGCCAGCAGAGAACTCGGGTTACGGGGGACAGGGGGCATCCAAGAGACCCAGTACTTC.

The chain couples TRBV3-1 (or the pseudogene TRBV3-2) to TRBJ2-3; D is ambiguous. The CDR3 totals 13 residues. Germline V CDR1 and CDR2: LGHDT, YNNKEL (reference sequence). The ends were cut back, 4 bases at V and 6 bases at J, with 11 bases in the middle. DNA for the CDR3: TGTGCCAGCAGCCGAATGGTGGGCGATACGCAGTATTTT. Amino acids: CASSRMVGDTQYF.

V is TRBV9 and J is TRBJ2-2; D gene uncertain. Germline lookup yields CDR1 SGDLS and CDR2 YYNGEE. Trimming shortened V by 4 bases and J by 2 bases, and 9 bases separated the two germline ends. The CDR3 length is 14 residues. The CDR3 here is CASSPSENTGELFF. For the CDR3, the DNA is TGTGCCAGCAGCCCCAGCGAAAACACCGGGGAGCTGTTTTTT.

The chain couples TRBV19 to TRBJ2-1, with 13 bases that match TRBD2. Germline CDR1 LNHDA, CDR2 SQIVND (reference sequence). The ends lost 6 bases at V and 8 bases at J; junction bases unmatched: 13. The CDR3 is 17 amino acids. In nucleotides, the CDR3 is TGTGCCAGTAGCCCCCTTCGCGGACTAGCGGGGGACGATGAGCAGTTCTTC. Translated: CASSPLRGLAGDDEQFF.

The chain carries TRBV6-2 or TRBV6-3 and TRBJ1-1; D uncertain. Germline CDR1 is MNHEY and CDR2 is SVGEGT. CDR3 length equals 16 residues. Trimming pared 2 bases from V and 0 bases from J, leaving 13 bases between. The CDR3 nucleotides read TGTGCCAGCAGTTACCCCCTAGAAGGAGTGAACACTGAAGCTTTCTTT. This encodes CASSYPLEGVNTEAFF.

The V and J genes are TRBV28 and TRBJ2-7; TRBD2 agrees at 8 bases. This CDR3 region has 12 residues. V lost 7 bases, J lost 9 bases, and 8 bases stayed unmatched. Germline V lookup: CDR1 MDHEN, CDR2 SYDVKM. The CDR3: CASTPPRGVQYF. The DNA for the CDR3 is TGTGCCAGCACCCCACCGCGGGGGGTGCAGTACTTC. Full variable domain (rest looked up from reference TRBV28 and TRBJ2-7): DVKVTQSSRYLVKRTGEKVFLECVQDMDHENMFWYRQDPGLGLRLIYFSYDVKMKEKGDIPEGYSVSREKKERFSLILESASTNQTSMYLCASTPPRGVQYFGPGTRLTVT.

The chain recombines TRBV5-1 with TRBJ2-1; 12 positions agree with TRBD1. V lost 5 bases and J lost 7; bases outside the gene matches: 7. CDR3 length: 15 residues. The V gene's germline CDR1 is SGHRS and CDR2 YFSETQ. The CDR3 bases are TGCGCCAGCAGATCGGGACAGGGGGCTAAAAATGAGCAGTTCTTC. Translating gives CASRSGQGAKNEQFF.

The chain is built from TRBV10-3 and TRBJ2-2; the match to TRBD2 covers 16 bases. Looked up from germline, CDR1 is ENHRY and CDR2 is SYGVKD. The CDR3 is 18 amino acids. V was clipped by 3 bases and J by 5 bases; unmatched bases: 6. In DNA form, the CDR3 reads TGTGCCATCAGTGAACCGGGACTAGCGGGGGGGCGTACCGGGGAGCTGTTTTTT. It specifies CAISEPGLAGGRTGELFF.

This rearrangement joins TRBV6-1 to TRBJ2-7; 8 bases are a match to TRBD1. Trimming removed 2 bases from V and 3 bases from J; junction bases left unmatched: 3. Germline V gives CDR1 MNHNS, CDR2 SASEGT. The CDR3 has 14 amino acids. The CDR3 nucleotides are TGTGCCAGCAGTGAAACTGGACAGGGCTACGAGCAGTACTTC. Its protein is CASSETGQGYEQYF.

This clone has only one observation. The chain has TRBV11-3 and TRBJ2-5, with 9 bases matching TRBD1. This CDR3 contains 13 residues. The V segment lost 5 bases and the J segment 5 bases; nucleotides outside the gene matches: 3. Germline CDR1 SGHNT, CDR2 YENEEA. In DNA form, the CDR3 reads TGTGCCAGCAGCCGGACAGGGGTTGAGACCCAGTACTTC. This codes for CASSRTGVETQYF.

The chain joins TRBV5-4 to TRBJ2-1, with 7 bases fitting TRBD2. The V and J ends lost 1 base and 0 bases, in that order; junction bases with no gene match: 1. CDR1 is SGHNT, CDR2 YYREEE, per germline (reference sequence). The CDR3 totals 15 residues. CDR3 DNA sequence: TGTGCCAGCAGCTTGACGGGAGGCTCCTACAATGAGCAGTTCTTC. It is translated as CASSLTGGSYNEQFF.

V gene TRBV6-5 combines with J gene TRBJ1-6; TRBD1 matches 7 bases. There are 15 residues in the CDR3. Germline V lookup: CDR1 MNHEY, CDR2 SVGAGI. V gave up 6 bases and J gave up 7 bases; unmatched junction bases: 9. CDR3 bases: TGTGCCAGCAGCCTTAGGACAGGCAGCAATTCACCCCTCCACTTT. Translated, it gives CASSLRTGSNSPLHF.